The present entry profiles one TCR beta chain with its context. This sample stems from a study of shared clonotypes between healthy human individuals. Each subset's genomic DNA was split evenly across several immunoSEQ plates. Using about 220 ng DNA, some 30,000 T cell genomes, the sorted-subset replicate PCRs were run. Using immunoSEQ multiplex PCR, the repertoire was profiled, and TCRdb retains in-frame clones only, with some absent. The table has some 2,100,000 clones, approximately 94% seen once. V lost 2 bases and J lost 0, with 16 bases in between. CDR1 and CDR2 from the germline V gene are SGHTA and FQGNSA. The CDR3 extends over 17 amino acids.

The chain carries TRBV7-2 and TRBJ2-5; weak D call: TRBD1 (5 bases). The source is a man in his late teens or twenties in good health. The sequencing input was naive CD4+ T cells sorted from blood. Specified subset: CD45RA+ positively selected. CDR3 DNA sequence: TGTGCCAGCAGCTTAAACTCTGGGGCTACTTACCAAGAGACCCAGTACTTC. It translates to CASSLNSGATYQETQYF.